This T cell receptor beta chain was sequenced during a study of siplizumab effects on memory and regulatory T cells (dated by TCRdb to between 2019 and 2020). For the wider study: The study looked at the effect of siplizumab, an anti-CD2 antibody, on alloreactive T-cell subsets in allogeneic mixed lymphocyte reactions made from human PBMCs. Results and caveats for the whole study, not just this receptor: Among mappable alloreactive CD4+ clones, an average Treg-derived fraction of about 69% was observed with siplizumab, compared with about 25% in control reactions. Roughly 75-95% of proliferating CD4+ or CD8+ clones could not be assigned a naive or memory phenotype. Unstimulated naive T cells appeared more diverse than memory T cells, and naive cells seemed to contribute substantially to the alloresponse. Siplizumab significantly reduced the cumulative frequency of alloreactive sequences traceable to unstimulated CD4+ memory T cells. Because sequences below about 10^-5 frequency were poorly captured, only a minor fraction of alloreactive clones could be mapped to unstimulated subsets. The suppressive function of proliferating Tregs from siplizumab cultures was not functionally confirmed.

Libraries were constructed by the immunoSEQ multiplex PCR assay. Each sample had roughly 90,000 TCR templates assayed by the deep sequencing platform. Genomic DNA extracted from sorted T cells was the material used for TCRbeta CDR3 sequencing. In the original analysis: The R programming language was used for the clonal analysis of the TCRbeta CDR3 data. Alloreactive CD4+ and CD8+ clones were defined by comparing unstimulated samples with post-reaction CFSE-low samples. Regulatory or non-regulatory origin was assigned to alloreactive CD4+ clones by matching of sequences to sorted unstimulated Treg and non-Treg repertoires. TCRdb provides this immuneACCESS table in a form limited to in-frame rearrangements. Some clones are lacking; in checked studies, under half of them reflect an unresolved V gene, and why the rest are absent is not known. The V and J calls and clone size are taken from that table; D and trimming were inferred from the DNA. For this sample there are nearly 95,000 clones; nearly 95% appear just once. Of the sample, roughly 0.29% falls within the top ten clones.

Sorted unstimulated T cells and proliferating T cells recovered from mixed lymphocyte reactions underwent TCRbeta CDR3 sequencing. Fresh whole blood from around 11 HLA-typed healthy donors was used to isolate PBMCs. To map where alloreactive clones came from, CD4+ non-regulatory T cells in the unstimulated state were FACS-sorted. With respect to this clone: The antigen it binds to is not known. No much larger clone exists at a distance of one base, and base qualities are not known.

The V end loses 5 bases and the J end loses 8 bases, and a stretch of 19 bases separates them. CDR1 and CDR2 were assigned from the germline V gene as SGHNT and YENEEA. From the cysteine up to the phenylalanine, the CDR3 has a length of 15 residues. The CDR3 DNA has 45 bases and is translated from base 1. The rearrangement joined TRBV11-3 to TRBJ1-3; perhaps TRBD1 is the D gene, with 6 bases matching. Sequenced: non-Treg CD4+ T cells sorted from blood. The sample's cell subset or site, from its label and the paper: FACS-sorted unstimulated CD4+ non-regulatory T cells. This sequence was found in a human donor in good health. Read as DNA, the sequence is TGTGCCAGCAGCAATAGGGGGGGCGCGGAGGACACCATATATTTT. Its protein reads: CASSNRGGAEDTIYF.